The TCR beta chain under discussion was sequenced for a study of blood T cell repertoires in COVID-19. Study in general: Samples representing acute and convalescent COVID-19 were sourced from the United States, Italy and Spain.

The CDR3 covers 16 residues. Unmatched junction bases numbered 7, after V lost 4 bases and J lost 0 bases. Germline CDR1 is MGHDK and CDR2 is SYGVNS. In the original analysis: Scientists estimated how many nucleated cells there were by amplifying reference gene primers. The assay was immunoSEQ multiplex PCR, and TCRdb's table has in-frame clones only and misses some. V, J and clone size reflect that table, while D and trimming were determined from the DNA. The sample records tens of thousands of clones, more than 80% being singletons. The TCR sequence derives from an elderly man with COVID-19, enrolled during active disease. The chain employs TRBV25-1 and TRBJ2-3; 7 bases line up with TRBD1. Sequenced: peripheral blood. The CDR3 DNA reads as TGTGCCAGCAGTGGGCTGGGACAGTCGAGCACAGATACGCAGTATTTT. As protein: CASSGLGQSSTDTQYF.